This T cell receptor beta chain is from a study of tumor-infiltrating lymphocytes in oesophageal squamous cell carcinoma. The sample holds many counts of this clonotype. TCRdb re-derived calls from the PCR reads in MiXCR, one entry per CDR3 protein. The sample consists of about 21,000 distinct CDR3 sequences, 35% to 50% of them appearing once. This CDR3 is 13 amino acids long. The V and J ends lost 8 bases and 1 base respectively, with 9 bases between them. CDR1 SEHNR and CDR2 FQNEAQ come from the germline V gene (reference sequence). Specimen: esophageal tumor tissue. This receptor was identified in a male donor with esophageal squamous cell carcinoma. This rearrangement joins TRBV7-9 to TRBJ2-1, with no clear D. DNA for the CDR3: TGTGCCAGCGGAAGGGTATCCTACAATGAGCAGTTCTTC. The encoded protein is CASGRVSYNEQFF.